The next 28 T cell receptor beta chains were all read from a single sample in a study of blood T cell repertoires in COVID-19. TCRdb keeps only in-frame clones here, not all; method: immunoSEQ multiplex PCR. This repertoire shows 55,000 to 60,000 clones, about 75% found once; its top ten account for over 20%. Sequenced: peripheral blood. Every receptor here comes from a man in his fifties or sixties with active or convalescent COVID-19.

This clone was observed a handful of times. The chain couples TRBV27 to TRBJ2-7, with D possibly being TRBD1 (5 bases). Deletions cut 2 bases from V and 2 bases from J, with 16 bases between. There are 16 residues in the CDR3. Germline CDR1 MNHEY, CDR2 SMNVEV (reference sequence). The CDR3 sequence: CASSLRARATAYEQYF. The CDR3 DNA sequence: TGTGCCAGCAGTTTAAGGGCTCGGGCGACAGCCTACGAGCAGTACTTC.

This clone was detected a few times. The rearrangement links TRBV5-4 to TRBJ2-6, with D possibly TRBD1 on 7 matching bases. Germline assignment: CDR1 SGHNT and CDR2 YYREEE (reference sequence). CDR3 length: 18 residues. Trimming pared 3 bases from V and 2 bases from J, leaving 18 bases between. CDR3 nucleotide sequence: TGTGCCAGCAGCTACAGACAGGGAGGTGTTACTGGGGCCAACGTCCTGACTTTC. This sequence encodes CASSYRQGGVTGANVLTF.

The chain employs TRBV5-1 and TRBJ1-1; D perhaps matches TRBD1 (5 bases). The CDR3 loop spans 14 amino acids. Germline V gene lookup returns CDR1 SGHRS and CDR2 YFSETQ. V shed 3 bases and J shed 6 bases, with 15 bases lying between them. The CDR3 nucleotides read TGCGCCAGCAGCTCTGACAGCAGAATCGCTGAAGCTTTCTTT. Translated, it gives CASSSDSRIAEAFF.

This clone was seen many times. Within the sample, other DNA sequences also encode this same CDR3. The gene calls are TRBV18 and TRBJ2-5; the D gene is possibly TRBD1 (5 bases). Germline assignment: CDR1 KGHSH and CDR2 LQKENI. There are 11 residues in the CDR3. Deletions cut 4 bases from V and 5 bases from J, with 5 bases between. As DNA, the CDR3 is TGTGCCAGCTCACAGGGGGAGACCCAGTACTTC. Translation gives CASSQGETQYF.

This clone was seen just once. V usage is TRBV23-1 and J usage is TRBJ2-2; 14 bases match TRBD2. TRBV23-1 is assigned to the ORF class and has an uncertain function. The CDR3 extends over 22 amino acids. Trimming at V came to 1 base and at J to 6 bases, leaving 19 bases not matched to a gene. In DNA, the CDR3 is TGCGCCAGCAGTCAATGGTTAAGGAGGACTAGCGGGAGGCCGTCATCGTCCGGGGAGCTGTTTTTT. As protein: CASSQWLRRTSGRPSSSGELFF.

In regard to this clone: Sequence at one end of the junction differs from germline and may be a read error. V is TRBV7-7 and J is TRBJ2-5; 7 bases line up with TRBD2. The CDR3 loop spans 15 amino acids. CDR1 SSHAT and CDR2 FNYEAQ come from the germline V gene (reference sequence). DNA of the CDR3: TGTGCTAGCAGCTTAGCAGCGGGGATCGGGGAGACCCAGTACTTC. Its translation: CASSLAAGIGETQYF.

The DNA for the CDR3 is TGTGCCAGCACCTCGCGCGGGATCTCCTACAATGAGCAGTTCTTC. The encoded protein is CASTSRGISYNEQFF. The V gene is TRBV6-6, the J gene TRBJ2-1; D is perhaps TRBD2 (6 bases). The V gene lost 7 bases and the J gene lost 0 bases, with 13 bases spanning the gap. The CDR3 contains 15 residues. Germline CDR1 and CDR2: MNHNY and SVGAGI (reference sequence).

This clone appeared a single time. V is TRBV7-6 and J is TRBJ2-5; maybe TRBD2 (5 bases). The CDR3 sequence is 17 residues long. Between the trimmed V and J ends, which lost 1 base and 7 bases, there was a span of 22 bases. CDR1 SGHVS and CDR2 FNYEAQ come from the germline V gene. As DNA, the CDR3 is TGTGCCAGCAGCTTAGGAAATAACATAGCGACTGCTTTGACCCAGTACTTC. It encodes CASSLGNNIATALTQYF.

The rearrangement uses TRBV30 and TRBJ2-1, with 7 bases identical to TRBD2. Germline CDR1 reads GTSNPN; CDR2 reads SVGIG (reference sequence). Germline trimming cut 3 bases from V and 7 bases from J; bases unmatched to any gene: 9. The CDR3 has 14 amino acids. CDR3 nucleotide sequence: TGTGCCTGGAGAGTCGGCGGGAGTAGGAATGAGCAGTTCTTC. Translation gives CAWRVGGSRNEQFF.

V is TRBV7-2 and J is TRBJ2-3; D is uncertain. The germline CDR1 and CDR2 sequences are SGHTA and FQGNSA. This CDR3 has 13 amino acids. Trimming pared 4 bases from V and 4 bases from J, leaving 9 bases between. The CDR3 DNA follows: TGTGCCAGCAGCTCCTCGTTTGCAGATACGCAGTATTTT. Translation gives CASSSSFADTQYF.

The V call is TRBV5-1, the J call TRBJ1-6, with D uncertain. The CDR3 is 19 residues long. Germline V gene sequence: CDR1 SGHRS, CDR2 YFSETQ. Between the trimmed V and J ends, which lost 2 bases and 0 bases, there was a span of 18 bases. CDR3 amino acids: CASSLGRVLDSSYNSPLHF. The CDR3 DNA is TGCGCCAGCAGCTTAGGGCGGGTCCTTGATAGCTCCTATAATTCACCCCTCCACTTT.

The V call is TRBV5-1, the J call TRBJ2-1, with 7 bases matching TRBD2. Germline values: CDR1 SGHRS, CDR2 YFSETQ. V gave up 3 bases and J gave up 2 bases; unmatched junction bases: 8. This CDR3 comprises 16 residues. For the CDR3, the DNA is TGCGCCAGCAGCTCCATGGGGGGGAACCCCTACAATGAGCAGTTCTTC. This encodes CASSSMGGNPYNEQFF.

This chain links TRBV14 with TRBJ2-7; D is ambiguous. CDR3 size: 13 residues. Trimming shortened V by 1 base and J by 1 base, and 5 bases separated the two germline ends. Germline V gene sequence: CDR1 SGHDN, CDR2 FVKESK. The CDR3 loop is CASSQGASYEQYF. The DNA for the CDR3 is TGTGCCAGCAGCCAAGGCGCTTCCTACGAGCAGTACTTC.

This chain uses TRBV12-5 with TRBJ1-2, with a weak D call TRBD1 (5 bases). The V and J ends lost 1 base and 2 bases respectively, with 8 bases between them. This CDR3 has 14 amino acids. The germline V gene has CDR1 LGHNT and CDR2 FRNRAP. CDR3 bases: TGTGCTAGTGGTTTGGATGGGGGGAACTATGGCTACACCTTC. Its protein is CASGLDGGNYGYTF.

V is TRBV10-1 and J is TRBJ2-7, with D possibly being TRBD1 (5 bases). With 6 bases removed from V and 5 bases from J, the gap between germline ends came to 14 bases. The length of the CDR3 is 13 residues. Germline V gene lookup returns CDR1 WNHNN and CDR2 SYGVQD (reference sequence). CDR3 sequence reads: CASRDQGRHEQYF. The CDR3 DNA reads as TGCGCCAGCAGGGACCAGGGCCGGCACGAGCAGTACTTC.

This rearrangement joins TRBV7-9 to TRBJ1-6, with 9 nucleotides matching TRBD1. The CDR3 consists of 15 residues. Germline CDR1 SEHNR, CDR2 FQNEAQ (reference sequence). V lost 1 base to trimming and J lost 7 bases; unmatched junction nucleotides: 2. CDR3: CASSLVGTGNSPLHF. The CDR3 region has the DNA TGTGCCAGCAGCTTAGTGGGGACAGGGAATTCACCCCTCCACTTT. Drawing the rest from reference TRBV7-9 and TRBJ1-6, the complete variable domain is DTGVSQNPRHKITKRGQNVTFRCDPISEHNRLYWYRQTLGQGPEFLTYFQNEAQLEKSRLLSDRFSAERPKGSFSTLEIQRTEQGDSAMYLCASSLVGTGNSPLHFGNGTRLTVT.

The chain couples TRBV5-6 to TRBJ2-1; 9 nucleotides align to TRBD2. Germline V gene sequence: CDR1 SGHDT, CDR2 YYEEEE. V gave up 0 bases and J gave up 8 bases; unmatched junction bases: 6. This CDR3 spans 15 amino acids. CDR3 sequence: CASSLAGGRAHEQFF. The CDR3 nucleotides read TGTGCCAGCAGCTTGGCGGGCGGGAGGGCACATGAGCAGTTCTTC.

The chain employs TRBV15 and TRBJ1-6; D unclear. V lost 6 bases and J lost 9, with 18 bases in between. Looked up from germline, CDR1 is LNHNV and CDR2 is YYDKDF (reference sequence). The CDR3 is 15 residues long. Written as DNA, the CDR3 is TGTGCCACCAGGCTCTTCCGGGAGCAGCGTTCACCCCTCCACTTT. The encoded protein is CATRLFREQRSPLHF.

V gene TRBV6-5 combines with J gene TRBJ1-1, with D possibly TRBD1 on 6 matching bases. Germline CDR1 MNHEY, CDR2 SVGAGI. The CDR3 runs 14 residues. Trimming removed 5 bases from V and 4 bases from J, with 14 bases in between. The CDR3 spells CASSLSGVSTEAFF. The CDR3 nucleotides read TGTGCCAGCAGTCTATCAGGGGTTAGCACTGAAGCTTTCTTT.

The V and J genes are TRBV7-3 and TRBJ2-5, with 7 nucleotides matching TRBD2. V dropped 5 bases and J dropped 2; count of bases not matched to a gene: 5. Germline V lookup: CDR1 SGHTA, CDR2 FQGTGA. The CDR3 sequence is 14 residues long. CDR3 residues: CASSPGGFQETQYF. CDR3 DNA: TGTGCCAGCAGCCCCGGGGGGTTTCAAGAGACCCAGTACTTC. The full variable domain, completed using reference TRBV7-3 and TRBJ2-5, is GAGVSQTPSNKVTEKGKYVELRCDPISGHTALYWYRQSLGQGPEFLIYFQGTGAADDSGLPNDRFFAVRPEGSVSTLKIQRTERGDSAVYLCASSPGGFQETQYFGPGTRLLVL.

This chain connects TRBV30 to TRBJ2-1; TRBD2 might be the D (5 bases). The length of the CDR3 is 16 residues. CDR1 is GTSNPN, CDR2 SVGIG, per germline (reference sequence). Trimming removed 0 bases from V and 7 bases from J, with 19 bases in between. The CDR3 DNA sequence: TGTGCCTGGAGTGTACTGACGGGGTCGGCATCAAATGAGCAGTTCTTC. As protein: CAWSVLTGSASNEQFF.

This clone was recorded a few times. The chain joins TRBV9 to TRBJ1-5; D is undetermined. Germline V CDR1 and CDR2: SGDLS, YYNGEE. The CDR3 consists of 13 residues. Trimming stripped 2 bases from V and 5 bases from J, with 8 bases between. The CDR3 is CASSVFEDQPQHF. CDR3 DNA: TGTGCCAGCAGCGTCTTTGAGGATCAGCCCCAGCATTTT.

CDR3 DNA: TGTGCCAGCAGCCTAGGGACAGGGGGTGGATCACCCCTCCACTTT. Amino acid sequence: CASSLGTGGGSPLHF. The V call is TRBV3-1 (or the pseudogene TRBV3-2), the J call TRBJ1-6, with 11 bases identical to TRBD1. CDR3 length: 15 residues. Unmatched junction bases numbered 6, after V lost 4 bases and J lost 10 bases. Germline CDR1 LGHDT, CDR2 YNNKEL (reference sequence).

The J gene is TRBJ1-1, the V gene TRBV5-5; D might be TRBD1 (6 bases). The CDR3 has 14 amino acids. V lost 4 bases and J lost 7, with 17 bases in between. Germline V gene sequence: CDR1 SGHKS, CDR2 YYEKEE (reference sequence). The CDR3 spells CASSLFGTRNEAFF. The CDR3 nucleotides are TGTGCCAGCAGCCTCTTTGGGACAAGAAATGAAGCTTTCTTT.

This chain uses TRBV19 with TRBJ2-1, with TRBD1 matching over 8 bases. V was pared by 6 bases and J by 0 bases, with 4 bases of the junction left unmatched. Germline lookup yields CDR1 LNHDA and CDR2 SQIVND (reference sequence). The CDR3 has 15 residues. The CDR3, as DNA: TGTGCCAGTAGGCGGACAGGGAGCTCCTACAATGAGCAGTTCTTC. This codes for CASRRTGSSYNEQFF.

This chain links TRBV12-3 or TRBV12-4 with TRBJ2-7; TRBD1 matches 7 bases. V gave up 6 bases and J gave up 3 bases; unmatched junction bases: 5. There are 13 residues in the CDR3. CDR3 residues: CASSWTGNYEQYF. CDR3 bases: TGTGCCAGCAGCTGGACAGGCAACTACGAGCAGTACTTC.

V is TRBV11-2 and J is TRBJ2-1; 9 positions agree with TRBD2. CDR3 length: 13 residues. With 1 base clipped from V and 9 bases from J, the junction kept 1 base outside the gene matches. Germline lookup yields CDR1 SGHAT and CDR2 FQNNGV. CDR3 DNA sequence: TGTGCCAGCAGCTTAGTAGCGGGAGCTGAGCAGTTCTTC. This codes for CASSLVAGAEQFF.

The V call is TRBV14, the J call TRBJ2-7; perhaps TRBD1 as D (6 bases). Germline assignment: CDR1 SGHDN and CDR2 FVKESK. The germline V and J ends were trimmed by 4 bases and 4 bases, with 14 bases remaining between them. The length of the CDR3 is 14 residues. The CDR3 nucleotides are TGTGCCAGCAGCCGATTTGGGACACTTTACGAGCAGTACTTC. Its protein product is CASSRFGTLYEQYF.